This section outlines one T cell receptor (beta chain) sequence together with its context. This record comes from a study of blood T cell repertoires in COVID-19. At the level of the study: Specimens from acute and convalescent COVID-19 originated in the United States, Italy and Spain.

Using immunoSEQ multiplex PCR, the repertoire was profiled, and TCRdb retains in-frame clones only, with some absent. The data show 200,000 to 250,000 clones, with 65% to 90% seen just once and less than 7.5% held by the top ten. CDR3 length: 13 residues. V was pared by 3 bases and J by 1 base, with 0 bases of the junction left unmatched. CDR1 and CDR2 (germline): GTSNPN, SVGIG (reference sequence). The sample comprised peripheral blood. This receptor was obtained from a woman aged 45-65 years with acute or convalescent COVID-19. The chain links TRBV30 to TRBJ2-5; 9 nucleotides match TRBD2. Written as DNA, the CDR3 is TGTGCCTGGAGAGCGGGGGGCCAAGAGACCCAGTACTTC. Amino acids: CAWRAGGQETQYF. Full variable domain (outside the CDR3, taken from reference TRBV30 and TRBJ2-5): SQTIHQWPATLVQPVGSPLSLECTVEGTSNPNLYWYRQAAGRGLQLLFYSVGIGQISSEVPQNLSASRPQDRQFILSSKKLLLSDSGFYLCAWRAGGQETQYFGPGTRLLVL.